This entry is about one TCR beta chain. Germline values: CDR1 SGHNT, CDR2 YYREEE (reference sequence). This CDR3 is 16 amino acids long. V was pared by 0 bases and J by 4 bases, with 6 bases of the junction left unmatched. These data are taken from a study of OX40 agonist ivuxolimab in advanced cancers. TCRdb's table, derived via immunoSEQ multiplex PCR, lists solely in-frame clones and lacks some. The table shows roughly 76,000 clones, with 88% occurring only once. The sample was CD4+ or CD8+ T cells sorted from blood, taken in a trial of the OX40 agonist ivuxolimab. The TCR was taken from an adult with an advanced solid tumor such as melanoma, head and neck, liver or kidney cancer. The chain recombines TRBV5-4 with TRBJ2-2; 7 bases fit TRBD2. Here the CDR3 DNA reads TGTGCCAGCAGCTTGGTGGGAGGGGTAGGCACCGGGGAGCTGTTTTTT. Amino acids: CASSLVGGVGTGELFF.